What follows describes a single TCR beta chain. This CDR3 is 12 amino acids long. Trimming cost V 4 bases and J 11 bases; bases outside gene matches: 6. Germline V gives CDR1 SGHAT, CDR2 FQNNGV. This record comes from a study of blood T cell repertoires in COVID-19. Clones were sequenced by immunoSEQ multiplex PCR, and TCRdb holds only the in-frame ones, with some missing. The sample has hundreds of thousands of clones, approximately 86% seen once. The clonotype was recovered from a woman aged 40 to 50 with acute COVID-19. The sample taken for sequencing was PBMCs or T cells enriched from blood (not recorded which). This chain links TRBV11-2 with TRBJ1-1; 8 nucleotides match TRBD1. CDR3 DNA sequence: TGTGCCAGCAGCTCCACGAGACAGGGGGCTTTCTTT. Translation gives CASSSTRQGAFF. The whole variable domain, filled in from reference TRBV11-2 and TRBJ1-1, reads EAGVAQSPRYKIIEKRQSVAFWCNPISGHATLYWYQQILGQGPKLLIQFQNNGVVDDSQLPKDRFSAERLKGVDSTLKIQPAKLEDSAVYLCASSSTRQGAFFGQGTRLTVV.